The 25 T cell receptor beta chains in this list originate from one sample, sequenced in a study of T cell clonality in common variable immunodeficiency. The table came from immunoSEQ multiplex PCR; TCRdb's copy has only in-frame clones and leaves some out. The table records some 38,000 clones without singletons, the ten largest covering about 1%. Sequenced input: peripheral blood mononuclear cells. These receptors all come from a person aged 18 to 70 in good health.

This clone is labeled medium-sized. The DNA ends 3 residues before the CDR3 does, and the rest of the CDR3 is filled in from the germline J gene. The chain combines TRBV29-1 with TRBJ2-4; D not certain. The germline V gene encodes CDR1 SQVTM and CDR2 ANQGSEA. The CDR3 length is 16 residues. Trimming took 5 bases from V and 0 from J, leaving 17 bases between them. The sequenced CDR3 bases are TGCAGCGTTAGTCCCGTCGCGGTAAGAGCCAAAAACATT. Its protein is CSVSPVAVRAKNI. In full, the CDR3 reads CSVSPVAVRAKNIQYF.

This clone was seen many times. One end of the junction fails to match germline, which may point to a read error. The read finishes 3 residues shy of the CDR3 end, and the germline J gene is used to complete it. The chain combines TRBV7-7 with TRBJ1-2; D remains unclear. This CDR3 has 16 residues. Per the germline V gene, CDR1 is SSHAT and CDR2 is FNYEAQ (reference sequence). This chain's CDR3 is CASSLDLFCEGYGYTF. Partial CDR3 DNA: TGTGCTAGCAGCTTAGATCTTTTCTGTGAAGGCTATGGC.

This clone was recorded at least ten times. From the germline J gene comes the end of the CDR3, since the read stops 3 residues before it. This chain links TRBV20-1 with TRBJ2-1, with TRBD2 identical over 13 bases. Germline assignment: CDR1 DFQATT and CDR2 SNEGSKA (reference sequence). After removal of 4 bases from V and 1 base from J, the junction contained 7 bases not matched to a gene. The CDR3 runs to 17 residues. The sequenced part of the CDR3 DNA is TGCAGTGCTAACGGACTAGCGGGAGATTGGTCCTACAATGAG. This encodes CSANGLAGDWSYNE. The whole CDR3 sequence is CSANGLAGDWSYNEQFF.

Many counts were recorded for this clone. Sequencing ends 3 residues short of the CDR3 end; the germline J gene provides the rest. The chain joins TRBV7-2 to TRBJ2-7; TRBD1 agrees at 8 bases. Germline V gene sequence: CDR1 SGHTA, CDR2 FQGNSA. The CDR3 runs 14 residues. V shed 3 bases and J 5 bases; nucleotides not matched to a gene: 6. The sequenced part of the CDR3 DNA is TGTGCCAGCAGCTTTAGACAGGGGATGGACGAG. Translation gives CASSFRQGMDE. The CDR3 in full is CASSFRQGMDEQYF.

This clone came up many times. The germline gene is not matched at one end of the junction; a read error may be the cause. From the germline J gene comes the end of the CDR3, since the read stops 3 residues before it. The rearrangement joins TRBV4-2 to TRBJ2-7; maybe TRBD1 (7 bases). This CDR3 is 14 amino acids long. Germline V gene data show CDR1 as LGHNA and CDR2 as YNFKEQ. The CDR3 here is CASSPGGLRNEQYF. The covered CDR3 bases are TGCGCCAGCAGCCCAGGGGGACTCCGCAACGAG.

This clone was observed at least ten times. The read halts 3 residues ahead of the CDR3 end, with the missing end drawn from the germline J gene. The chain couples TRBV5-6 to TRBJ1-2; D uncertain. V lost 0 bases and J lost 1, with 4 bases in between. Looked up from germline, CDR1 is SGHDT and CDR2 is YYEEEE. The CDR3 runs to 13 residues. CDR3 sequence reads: CASSLEGNYGYTF. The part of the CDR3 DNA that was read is TGTGCCAGCAGCTTGGAGGGTAACTATGGC. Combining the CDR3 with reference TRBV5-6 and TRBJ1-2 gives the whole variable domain DAGVTQSPTHLIKTRGQQVTLRCSPKSGHDTVSWYQQALGQGPQFIFQYYEEEERQRGNFPDRFSGHQFPNYSSELNVNALLLGDSALYLCASSLEGNYGYTFGSGTRLTVV.

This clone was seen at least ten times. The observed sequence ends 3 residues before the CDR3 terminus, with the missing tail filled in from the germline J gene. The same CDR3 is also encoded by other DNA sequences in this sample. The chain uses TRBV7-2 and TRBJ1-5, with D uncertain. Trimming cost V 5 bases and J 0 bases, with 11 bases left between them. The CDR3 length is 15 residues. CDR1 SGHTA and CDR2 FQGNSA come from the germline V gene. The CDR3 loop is CASSETGFSNQPQHF. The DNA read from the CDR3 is TGTGCCAGCAGCGAGACTGGCTTTAGCAATCAGCCC.

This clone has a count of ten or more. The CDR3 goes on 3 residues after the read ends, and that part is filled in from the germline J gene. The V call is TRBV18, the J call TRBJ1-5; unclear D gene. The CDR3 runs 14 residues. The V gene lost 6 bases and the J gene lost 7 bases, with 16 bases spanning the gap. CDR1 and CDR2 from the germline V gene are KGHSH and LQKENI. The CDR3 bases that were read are TGTGCCAGCTCGAATTTGGGCCGGCAGCAGCCC. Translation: CASSNLGRQQP. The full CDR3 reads CASSNLGRQQPQHF.

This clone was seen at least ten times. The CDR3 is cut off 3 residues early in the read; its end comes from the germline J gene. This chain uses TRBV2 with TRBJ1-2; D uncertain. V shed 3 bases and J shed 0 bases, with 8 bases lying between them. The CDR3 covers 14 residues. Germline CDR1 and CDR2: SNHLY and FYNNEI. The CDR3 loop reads CASSDSFANYGYTF. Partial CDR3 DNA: TGTGCCAGCAGTGATTCCTTCGCTAACTATGGC.

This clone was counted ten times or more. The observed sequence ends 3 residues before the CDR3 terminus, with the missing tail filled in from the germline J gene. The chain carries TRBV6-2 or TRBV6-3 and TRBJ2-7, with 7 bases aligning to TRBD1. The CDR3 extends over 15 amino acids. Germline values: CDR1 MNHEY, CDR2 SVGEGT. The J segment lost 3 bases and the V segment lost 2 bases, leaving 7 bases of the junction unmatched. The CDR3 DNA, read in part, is TGTGCCAGCAGTTACCAGCGACAGGGAAACTACGAG. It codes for CASSYQRQGNYE. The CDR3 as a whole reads CASSYQRQGNYEQYF.

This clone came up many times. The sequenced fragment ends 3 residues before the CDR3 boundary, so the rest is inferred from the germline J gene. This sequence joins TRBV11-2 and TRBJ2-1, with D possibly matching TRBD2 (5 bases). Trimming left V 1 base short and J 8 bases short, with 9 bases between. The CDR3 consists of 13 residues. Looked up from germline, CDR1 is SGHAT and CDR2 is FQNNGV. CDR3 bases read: TGTGCCAGCAGCTTAGGGACGGGGTATGAG. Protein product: CASSLGTGYE. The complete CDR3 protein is CASSLGTGYEQFF.

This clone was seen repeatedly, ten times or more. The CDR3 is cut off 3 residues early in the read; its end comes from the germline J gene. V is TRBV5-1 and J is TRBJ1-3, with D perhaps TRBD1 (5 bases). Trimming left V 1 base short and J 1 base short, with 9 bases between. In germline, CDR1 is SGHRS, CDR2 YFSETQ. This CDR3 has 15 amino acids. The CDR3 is CASSLWGRSGNTIYF. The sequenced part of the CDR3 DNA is TGCGCCAGCAGCTTGTGGGGCCGGTCTGGAAACACC.

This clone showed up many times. Incomplete CDR3 DNA: TGTGCCAGTAGTATAGGAGGGACAGGGATCTACGAG. It encodes CASSIGGTGIYE. The full CDR3 sequence reads CASSIGGTGIYEQYF. The rearrangement links TRBV19 to TRBJ2-7; 9 bases agree with TRBD1. The CDR3 end is not reached by the read, which stops 3 residues before it; the germline J gene fills it in. The CDR3 sequence is 15 residues long. Germline V gives CDR1 LNHDA, CDR2 SQIVND (reference sequence). With V trimmed by 1 base and J by 3 bases, 4 bases remained unmatched. The whole variable domain, filled in from reference TRBV19 and TRBJ2-7, reads DGGITQSPKYLFRKEGQNVTLSCEQNLNHDAMYWYRQDPGQGLRLIYYSQIVNDFQKGDIAEGYSVSREKKESFPLTVTSAQKNPTAFYLCASSIGGTGIYEQYFGPGTRLTVT.

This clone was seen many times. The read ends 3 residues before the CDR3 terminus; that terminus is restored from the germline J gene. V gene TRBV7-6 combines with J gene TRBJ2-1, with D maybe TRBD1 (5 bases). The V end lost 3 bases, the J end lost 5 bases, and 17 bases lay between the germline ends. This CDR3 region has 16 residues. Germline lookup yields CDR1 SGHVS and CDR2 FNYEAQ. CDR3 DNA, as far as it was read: TGTGCCAGCAGCTTCCAGGGTCCTACAATGGACAATGAG. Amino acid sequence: CASSFQGPTMDNE. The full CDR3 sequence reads CASSFQGPTMDNEQFF.

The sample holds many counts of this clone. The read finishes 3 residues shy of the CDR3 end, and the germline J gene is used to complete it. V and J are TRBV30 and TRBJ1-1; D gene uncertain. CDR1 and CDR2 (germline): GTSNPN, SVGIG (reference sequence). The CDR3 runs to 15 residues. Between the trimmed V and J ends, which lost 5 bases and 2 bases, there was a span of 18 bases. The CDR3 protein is CAWAHSARDNTEAFF. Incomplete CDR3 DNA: TGTGCCTGGGCCCATTCGGCGCGGGATAACACTGAA.

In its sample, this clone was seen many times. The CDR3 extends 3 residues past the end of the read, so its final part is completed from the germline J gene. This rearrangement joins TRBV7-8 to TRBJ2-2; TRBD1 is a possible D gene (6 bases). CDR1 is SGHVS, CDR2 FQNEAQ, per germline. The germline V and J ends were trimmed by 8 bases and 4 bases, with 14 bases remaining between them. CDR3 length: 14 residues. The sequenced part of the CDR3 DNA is TGTGCCAGCTCCCCCTGGACAGCCACCGGGGAG. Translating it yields CASSPWTATGE. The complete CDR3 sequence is CASSPWTATGELFF. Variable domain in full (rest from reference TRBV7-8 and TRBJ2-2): GAGVSQSPRYKVAKRGQDVALRCDPISGHVSLFWYQQALGQGPEFLTYFQNEAQLDKSGLPSDRFFAERPEGSVSTLKIQRTQQEDSAVYLCASSPWTATGELFFGEGSRLTVL.

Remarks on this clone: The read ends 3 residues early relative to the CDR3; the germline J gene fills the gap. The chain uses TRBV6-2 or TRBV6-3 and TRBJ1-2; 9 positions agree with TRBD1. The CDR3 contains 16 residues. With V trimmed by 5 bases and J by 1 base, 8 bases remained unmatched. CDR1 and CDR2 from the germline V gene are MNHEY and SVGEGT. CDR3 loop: CASSPRPGQGNYGYTF. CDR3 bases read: TGTGCCAGCAGTCCGCGGCCGGGACAGGGTAACTATGGC.

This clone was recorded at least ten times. The CDR3 bases that were read are TGTGCCAGCAGGGGGACTGGAATCTACGAG. Translated: CASRGTGIYE. The complete CDR3 protein is CASRGTGIYEQYF. The chain has TRBV2 and TRBJ2-7, with D tentatively TRBD2 (6 bases). Read coverage stops 3 residues before the CDR3 terminus; the germline J gene supplies the remainder. Germline CDR1 reads SNHLY; CDR2 reads FYNNEI. The CDR3 length is 13 residues. V dropped 6 bases and J dropped 3 bases, with 12 bases sitting between them.

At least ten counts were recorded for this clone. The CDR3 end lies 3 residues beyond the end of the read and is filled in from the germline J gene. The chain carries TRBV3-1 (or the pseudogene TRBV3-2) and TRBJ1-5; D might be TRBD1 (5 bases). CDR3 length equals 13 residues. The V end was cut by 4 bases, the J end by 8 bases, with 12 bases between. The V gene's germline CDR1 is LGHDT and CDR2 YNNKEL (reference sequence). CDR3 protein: CASSRDFAEPQHF. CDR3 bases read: TGTGCCAGCAGCCGGGACTTCGCGGAGCCC.

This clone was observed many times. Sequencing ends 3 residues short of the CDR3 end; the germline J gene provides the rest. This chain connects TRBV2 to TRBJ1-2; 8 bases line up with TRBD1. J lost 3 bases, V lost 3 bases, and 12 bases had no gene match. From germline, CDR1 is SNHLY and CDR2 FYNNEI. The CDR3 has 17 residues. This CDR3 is CASSDYIGTGPYYGYTF. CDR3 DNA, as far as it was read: TGTGCCAGCAGTGATTACATCGGGACAGGTCCTTACTATGGC.

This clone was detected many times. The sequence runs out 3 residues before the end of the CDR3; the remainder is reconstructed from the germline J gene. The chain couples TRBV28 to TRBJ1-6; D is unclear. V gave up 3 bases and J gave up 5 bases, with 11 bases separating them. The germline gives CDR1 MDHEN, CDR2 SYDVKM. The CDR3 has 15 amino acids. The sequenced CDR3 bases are TGTGCCAGCAGTTTCATCAAGAGGGATAATTCACCC. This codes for CASSFIKRDNSP. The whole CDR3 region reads CASSFIKRDNSPLHF.

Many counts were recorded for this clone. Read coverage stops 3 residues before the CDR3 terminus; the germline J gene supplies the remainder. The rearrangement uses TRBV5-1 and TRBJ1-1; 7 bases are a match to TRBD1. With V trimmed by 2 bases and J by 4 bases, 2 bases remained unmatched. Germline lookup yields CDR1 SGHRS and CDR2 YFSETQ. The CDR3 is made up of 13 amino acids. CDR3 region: CASSFSGGTEAFF. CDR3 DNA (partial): TGCGCCAGCAGCTTTTCAGGGGGCACTGAA.

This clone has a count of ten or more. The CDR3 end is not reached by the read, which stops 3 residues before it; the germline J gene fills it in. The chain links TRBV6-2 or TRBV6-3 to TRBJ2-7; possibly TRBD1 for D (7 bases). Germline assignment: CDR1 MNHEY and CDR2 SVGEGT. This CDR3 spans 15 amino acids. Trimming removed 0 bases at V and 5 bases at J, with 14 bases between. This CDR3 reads CASSYSEGALNEQYF. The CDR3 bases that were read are TGTGCCAGCAGTTACTCGGAGGGGGCCTTGAACGAG.

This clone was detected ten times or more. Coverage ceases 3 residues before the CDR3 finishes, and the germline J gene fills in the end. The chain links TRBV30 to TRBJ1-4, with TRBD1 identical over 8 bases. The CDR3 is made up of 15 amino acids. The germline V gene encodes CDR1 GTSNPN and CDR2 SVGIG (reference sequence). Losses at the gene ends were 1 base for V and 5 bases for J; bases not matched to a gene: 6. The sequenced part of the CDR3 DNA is TGTGCCTGGAGTGCAGGGGGCTCCATGAATGAAAAA. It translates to CAWSAGGSMNEK. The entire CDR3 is CAWSAGGSMNEKLFF.

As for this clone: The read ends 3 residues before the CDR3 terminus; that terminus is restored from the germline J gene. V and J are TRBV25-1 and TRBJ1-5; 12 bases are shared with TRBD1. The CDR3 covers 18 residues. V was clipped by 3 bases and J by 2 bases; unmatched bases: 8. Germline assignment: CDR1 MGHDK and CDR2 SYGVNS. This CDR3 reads CASSDNRDRGRGNQPQHF. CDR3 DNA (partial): TGTGCCAGCAGTGACAACCGGGACAGGGGGCGCGGCAATCAGCCC.